This T cell receptor (beta chain) was identified in a study of Ad26.COV2.S vaccination and SARS-CoV-2 variants (dated by TCRdb to 2020 to 2022). For the study in its entirety: Vaccine-arm donors came from COV1001, a multicentre, randomized, double-blind, placebo-controlled phase I-IIa trial of Ad26.COV2.S in healthy adults. Ad26.COV2.S was administered intramuscularly at 5 x 10^10 or 1 x 10^11 viral particles, either as a single shot or as two shots given 56 days apart. Sequencing of the TCRbeta repertoire served to evaluate the specificity and breadth of SARS-CoV-2-reactive T cell receptors following Ad26.COV2.S vaccination. A total of 32 samples were included in the TCR-sequenced set, comprising approximately 20 Ad26.COV2.S vaccine recipients, 5 placebo recipients and 8 SARS-CoV-2 convalescent individuals. Trial participants were randomized into five groups of five: low-dose or high-dose Ad26.COV2.S given once or twice, or placebo on both occasions. Blinding of investigators to trial group allocation was maintained during experiments and outcome assessment.

V is shortened by 5 bases, J by 3 bases, and the region joining them spans 16 bases. According to the germline V gene (reference sequence), CDR1 reads SEHNR and CDR2 reads FQNEAQ. The cysteine opens and the phenylalanine closes a CDR3 of 15 amino acids. Just CDR3 DNA is preserved here, 45 bases in frame from base 1. TCRbeta CDR3 regions were sequenced with the immunoSEQ Assay. After extraction, genomic DNA underwent amplification by bias-controlled multiplex PCR, followed by high-throughput sequencing. As for the authors' bioinformatics: To quantify the absolute abundance of each unique TCRbeta CDR3 region, sequences were collapsed and filtered. Usable DNA was measured by amplifying reference genes present in all nucleated cells, and TCRbeta template counts were normalized to that usable DNA to estimate T cell fraction. Repertoire TCRs were annotated as SARS-CoV-2-specific when V gene, CDR3 amino acid sequence and J gene were exactly matched to a known reactive TCR set. The reference SARS-CoV-2 TCR set was obtained from MIRA and was filtered for enrichment in COVID-19-positive ImmuneCODE repertoires, whereby public or cross-reactive TCRs were removed. Based on the MIRA antigens, annotated TCRs were further analysed at the level of specific ORF or position within ORF. Breadth was defined as the number of annotated unique rearrangements divided by the total number of unique productive rearrangements, and depth was defined as the summed frequency of the annotated unique rearrangements. Two-sided Wilcoxon rank-sum tests were used to compare TCR breadth between groups. The clones in this table, taken by TCRdb from immuneACCESS, are in-frame only. Not every clone is retained; where verified, under half of the shortfall comes from an unresolved V gene, and the cause of the rest is unknown. That table gives V, J and clone size, and the DNA gave D and trimming. A total of about 680,000 clones appear in this sample, about 89% of them only once. The top ten hold approximately 1.5% of the sample.

Beyond this particular receptor, the publication reports: According to the authors, total T cell responses may have been underestimated by the TCR breadth and depth analyses. Non-spike TCR breadth was comparable between vaccine and placebo recipients, consistent with the vaccine containing only spike. Ad26.COV2.S recipients had higher spike-specific TCR breadth than placebo recipients (P = 0.0014). Substantial breadth of spike-specific CD8+ and CD4+ T cell responses was reported after vaccination. Comparing responses between vaccine doses or regimens was not something the study was powered to do.

According to the study, the label for this sample's treatment or condition signals: around 19 received Ad26.COV2.S at low or high dose, single or two shots; roughly five received placebo; per-sample allocation not given. For vaccine and placebo recipients, repertoires were sequenced using samples collected on day 63 after the first injection. In Cohort 1b, fewer than 30 adults aged 18-55 years were enrolled at a single site in Boston, USA, between 29 July and 7 August 2020. Ad26.COV2.S was a replication-incompetent adenovirus type 26 vector that expressed a prefusion-stabilized SARS-CoV-2 spike protein derived from the original Wuhan strain. To note about this clone: What antigen it recognizes has not been identified. Base qualities are not at hand, and no much larger clone is one base apart.

This clonotype originated in a person aged 18 to 59 who received the Ad26.COV2.S COVID-19 vaccine or a placebo. The chain employs TRBV7-9 and TRBJ2-5, with an unclear D gene assignment. The sequenced sample was peripheral blood, obtained in a trial of Ad26.COV2.S vaccine versus placebo. The DNA is as follows: TGTGCCAGCAGCCCCCCCGGGCGCCAGGAAGAGACCCAGTACTTC. The resulting protein is CASSPPGRQEETQYF.